Sequencing of this TCR beta chain was carried out in a study of cytomegalovirus exposure and HLA in healthy donors. This PCR relied on a set of 60 Vbeta primers and 13 Jbeta primers. TCRdb keeps only in-frame clones here, not all; method: immunoSEQ multiplex PCR. The sample holds approximately 110,000 clones; over 65% are singletons and the top ten take more than 3.5%. As regards this clone: Its antigen is as yet unknown.

Regarding the study as a whole: Later examination showed HLA-associated TCR beta chains had greater clonal expansion than equally common others.

Sequenced material: PBMCs. This sequence was found in a woman aged 40-49 years in good health and CMV-seropositive.

The CDR3 bases are TGTGCCAGCAGCAACCGACTAGCGGGAGCCTACGAGCAGTACTTC. Protein product: CASSNRLAGAYEQYF. The chain is built from TRBV21-1 and TRBJ2-7; the table's D call of TRBD2 was not tested on the DNA. TRBV21-1 is assigned pseudogene status. The CDR3 spans 15 residues.